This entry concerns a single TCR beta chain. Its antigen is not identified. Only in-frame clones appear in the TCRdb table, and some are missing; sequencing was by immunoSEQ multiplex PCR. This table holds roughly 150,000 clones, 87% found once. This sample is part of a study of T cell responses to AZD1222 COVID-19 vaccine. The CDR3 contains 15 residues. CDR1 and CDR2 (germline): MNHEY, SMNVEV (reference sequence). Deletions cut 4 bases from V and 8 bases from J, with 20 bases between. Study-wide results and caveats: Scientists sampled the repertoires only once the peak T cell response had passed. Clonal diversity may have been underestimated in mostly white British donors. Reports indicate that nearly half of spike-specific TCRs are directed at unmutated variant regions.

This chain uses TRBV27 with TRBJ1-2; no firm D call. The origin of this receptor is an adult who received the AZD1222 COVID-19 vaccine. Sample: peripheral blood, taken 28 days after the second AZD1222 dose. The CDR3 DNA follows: TGTGCCAGCAGTTCAGGAATGGAAGGATTTTTAGGCTACACCTTC. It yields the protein CASSSGMEGFLGYTF.